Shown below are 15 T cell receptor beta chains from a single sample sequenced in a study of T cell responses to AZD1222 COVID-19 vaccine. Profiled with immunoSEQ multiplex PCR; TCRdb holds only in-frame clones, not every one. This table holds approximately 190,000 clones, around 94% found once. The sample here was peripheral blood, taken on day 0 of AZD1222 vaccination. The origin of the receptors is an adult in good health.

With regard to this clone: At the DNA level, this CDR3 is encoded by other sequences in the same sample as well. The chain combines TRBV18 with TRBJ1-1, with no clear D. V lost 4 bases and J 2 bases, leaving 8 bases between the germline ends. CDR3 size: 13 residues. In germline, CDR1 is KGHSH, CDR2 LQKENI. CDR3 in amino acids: CASSQGLNTEAFF. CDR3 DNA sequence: TGTGCCAGCTCACAGGGCCTTAACACTGAAGCTTTCTTT.

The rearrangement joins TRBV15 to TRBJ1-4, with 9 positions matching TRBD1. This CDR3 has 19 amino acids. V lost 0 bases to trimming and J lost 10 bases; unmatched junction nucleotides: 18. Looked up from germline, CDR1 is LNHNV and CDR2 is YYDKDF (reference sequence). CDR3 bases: TGTGCCACCAGCAGAGATAAAGGGGGACAGGGTCTTCCACCGGTAAAACTGTTTTTT. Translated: CATSRDKGGQGLPPVKLFF.

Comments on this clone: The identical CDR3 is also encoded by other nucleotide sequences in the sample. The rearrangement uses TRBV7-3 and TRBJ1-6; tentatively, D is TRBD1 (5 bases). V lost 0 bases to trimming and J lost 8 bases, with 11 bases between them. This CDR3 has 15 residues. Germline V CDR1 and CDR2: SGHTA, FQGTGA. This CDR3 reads CASSLTSGSDSPLHF. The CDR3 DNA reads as TGTGCCAGCAGCTTAACGTCAGGGTCGGATTCACCCCTCCACTTT.

The CDR3 DNA sequence: TGTGCCAGCGTGGCGACTAGCGGTTACGAGCAGTACTTC. Its protein is CASVATSGYEQYF. This rearrangement joins TRBV6-5 to TRBJ2-7; TRBD2 matches 9 bases. The trim removed 8 bases at V and 4 bases at J, leaving 6 bases unmatched. Germline V lookup: CDR1 MNHEY, CDR2 SVGAGI. CDR3 length: 13 amino acids.

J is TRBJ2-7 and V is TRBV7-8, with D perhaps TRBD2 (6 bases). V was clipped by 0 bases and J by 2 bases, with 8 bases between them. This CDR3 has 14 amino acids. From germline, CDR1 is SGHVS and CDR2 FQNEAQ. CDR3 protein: CASSLARTTYEQYF. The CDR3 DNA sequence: TGTGCCAGCAGCTTAGCGAGGACTACCTACGAGCAGTACTTC.

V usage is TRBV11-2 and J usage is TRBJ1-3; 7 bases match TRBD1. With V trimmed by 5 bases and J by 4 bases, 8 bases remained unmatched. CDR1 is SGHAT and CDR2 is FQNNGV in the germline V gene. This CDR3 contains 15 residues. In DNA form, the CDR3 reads TGTGCCAGCAGCCCGGACAGGAACAGGGGAAACACCATATATTTT. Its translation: CASSPDRNRGNTIYF.

The CDR3, as DNA: TGTGCCAGCTCACCACCGCTCACCGATACGCAGTATTTT. It translates to CASSPPLTDTQYF. This chain joins TRBV18 and TRBJ2-3, with no clear D. The CDR3 loop spans 13 amino acids. Looked up from germline, CDR1 is KGHSH and CDR2 is LQKENI. Trimming took off 0 bases at V and 6 bases at J, with 7 bases between the two ends.

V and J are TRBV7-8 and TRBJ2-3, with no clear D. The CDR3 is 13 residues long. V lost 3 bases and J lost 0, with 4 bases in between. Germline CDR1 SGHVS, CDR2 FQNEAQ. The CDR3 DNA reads TGTGCCAGCAGCTTCAGCAGCACAGATACGCAGTATTTT. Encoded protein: CASSFSSTDTQYF.

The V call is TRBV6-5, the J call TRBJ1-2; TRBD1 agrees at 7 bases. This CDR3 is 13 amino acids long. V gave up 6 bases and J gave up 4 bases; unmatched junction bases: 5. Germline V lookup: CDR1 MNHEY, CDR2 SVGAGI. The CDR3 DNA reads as TGTGCCAGCAGGACCGGGACAGCCTATGGCTACACCTTC. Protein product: CASRTGTAYGYTF.

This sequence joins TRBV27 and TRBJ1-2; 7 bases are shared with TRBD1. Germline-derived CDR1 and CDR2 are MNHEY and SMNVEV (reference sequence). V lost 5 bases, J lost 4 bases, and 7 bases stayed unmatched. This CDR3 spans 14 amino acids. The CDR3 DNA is TGTGCCAGCAGTAAAACAGGGGTCCTCTATGGCTACACCTTC. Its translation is CASSKTGVLYGYTF.

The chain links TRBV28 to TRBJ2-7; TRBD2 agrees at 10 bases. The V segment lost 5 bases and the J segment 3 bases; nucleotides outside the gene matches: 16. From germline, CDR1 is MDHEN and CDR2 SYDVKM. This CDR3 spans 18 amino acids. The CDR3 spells CASSTLERGGQERYEQYF. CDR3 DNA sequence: TGTGCCAGCAGTACTTTGGAGCGGGGGGGCCAGGAACGCTACGAGCAGTACTTC.

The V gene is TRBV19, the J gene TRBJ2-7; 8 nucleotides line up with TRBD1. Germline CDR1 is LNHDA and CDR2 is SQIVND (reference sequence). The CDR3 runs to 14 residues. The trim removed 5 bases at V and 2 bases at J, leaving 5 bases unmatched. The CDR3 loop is CASSWTGSPYEQYF. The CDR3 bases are TGTGCCAGTAGTTGGACAGGGTCTCCCTACGAGCAGTACTTC.

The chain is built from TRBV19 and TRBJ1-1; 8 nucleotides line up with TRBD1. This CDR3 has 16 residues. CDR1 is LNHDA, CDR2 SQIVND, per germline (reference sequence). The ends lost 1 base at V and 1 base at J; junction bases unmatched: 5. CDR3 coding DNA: TGTGCCAGTAGTATAGCAGGGGGCCTTCGGAACACTGAAGCTTTCTTT. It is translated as CASSIAGGLRNTEAFF.

DNA of the CDR3: TGTGCCATCAGTGAGTCGGGGTCCCAGGGCCGAGGGCCCCAAGCTTTCTTT. The encoded protein is CAISESGSQGRGPQAFF. The chain employs TRBV10-3 and TRBJ1-1; D perhaps matches TRBD1 (5 bases). The CDR3 extends over 17 amino acids. V shed 0 bases and J shed 9 bases, with 23 bases lying between them. The germline V gene has CDR1 ENHRY and CDR2 SYGVKD.

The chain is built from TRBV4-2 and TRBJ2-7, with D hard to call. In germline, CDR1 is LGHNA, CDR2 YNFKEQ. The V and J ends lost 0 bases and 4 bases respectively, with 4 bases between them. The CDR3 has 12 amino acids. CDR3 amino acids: CASSQDQYEQYF. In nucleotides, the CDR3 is TGTGCCAGCAGCCAAGATCAATACGAGCAGTACTTC.